This T cell receptor beta chain was profiled in a study of blood T cell repertoires in COVID-19. Germline loops: CDR1 GTSNPN, CDR2 SVGIG (reference sequence). The CDR3 loop spans 14 amino acids. V lost 2 bases, J lost 7 bases, and 15 bases lay in between. Libraries were prepared by immunoSEQ multiplex PCR; TCRdb keeps only in-frame clonotypes and omits some of them. The data contain tens of thousands of clones, around 83% of them seen just once; the ten biggest clones take up roughly 28%. The origin of this receptor is a man aged 70 or older with acute or convalescent COVID-19. The sample comprised peripheral blood. This chain links TRBV30 with TRBJ1-3; D is unresolved. In DNA, the CDR3 is TGTGCCTGGAGTAGAGGGTCTCTGGACAACACCATATATTTT. As protein: CAWSRGSLDNTIYF.